This TCR beta chain was sequenced during a study of regulatory T cells in long-lasting Graves disease. Time point indicated: newly diagnosed GD, antithyroid drugs for less than 3 months. PBMCs were the source of the RNA used for TCR sequencing. V was clipped by 5 bases and J by 2 bases; unmatched bases: 8. The V gene's germline CDR1 is SGHTA and CDR2 FQGNSA. The CDR3 contains 17 residues. In this sample, this clonotype turned up many times. Both iRepertoire HTBI primers and Arm-PCR of CDR3 regions were used to build the TCR beta libraries. A single record per CDR3 protein comes from TCRdb applying MiXCR to the multiplex PCR reads. The data contain around 450,000 distinct CDR3 sequences, 15% of them seen just once; the ten biggest clones take up 16%. These records were also assigned to another study, of T cells in Graves' hyperthyroidism and ophthalmopathy. That source reports: Ophthalmopathy, which appeared later, was predicted by the model a median about 6.8 months before onset.

Sequenced material: peripheral blood mononuclear cells (PBMCs), taken at new diagnosis, from a patient treated with antithyroid drugs. The receptor was derived from a woman aged 25 to 39 with Graves disease. This sequence joins TRBV7-2 and TRBJ2-1; 11 nucleotides agree with TRBD2. The CDR3 coding sequence is TGTGCCAGCAGCACCGTAGCGGGAGGGTACACCTACAATGAGCAGTTCTTC. Translation: CASSTVAGGYTYNEQFF.